The 29 T cell receptor beta chains presented below share a single source sample, sequenced in a study of T-cell reconstitution after alpha-beta-depleted transplantation in children. Preparation of the TCRbeta library used unique molecular identifiers. TCRdb redid the calling of the PCR reads with MiXCR, one entry per CDR3 protein. The data contain roughly 150,000 distinct CDR3 sequences, more than 9.5% of them singletons. The sample here was PBMCs, taken before TCRalphabeta/CD19-depleted stem cell transplant. The receptors were sampled from a boy aged 2-15 years with acute myeloid leukemia, due to receive a stem cell transplant.

This clonotype was detected ten times or more. The chain couples TRBV9 to TRBJ1-1; D gene uncertain. The CDR3 spans 15 residues. Trimming removed 3 bases from V and 0 bases from J, with 12 bases in between. Germline lookup yields CDR1 SGDLS and CDR2 YYNGEE. CDR3 sequence reads: CASSEGLGLNTEAFF. The CDR3 nucleotides are TGTGCCAGCAGCGAGGGTCTGGGGTTGAACACTGAAGCTTTCTTT.

The V call is TRBV30, the J call TRBJ2-7; TRBD2 aligns across 8 bases. In germline, CDR1 is GTSNPN, CDR2 SVGIG (reference sequence). Unmatched junction bases numbered 6, after V lost 3 bases and J lost 2 bases. The CDR3 extends over 14 amino acids. The CDR3 DNA sequence: TGTGCCTGGAGGGGGACTAGAGGCCCCTACGAGCAGTACTTC. Translation: CAWRGTRGPYEQYF. The complete variable domain, with remaining parts taken from reference TRBV30 and TRBJ2-7, reads SQTIHQWPATLVQPVGSPLSLECTVEGTSNPNLYWYRQAAGRGLQLLFYSVGIGQISSEVPQNLSASRPQDRQFILSSKKLLLSDSGFYLCAWRGTRGPYEQYFGPGTRLTVT.

This clonotype was observed many times. The rearrangement joins TRBV3-1 to TRBJ2-2; D possibly corresponds to TRBD1 (6 bases). The V end was cut by 4 bases, the J end by 4 bases, with 13 bases between. CDR3 length: 15 amino acids. Germline values: CDR1 LGHDT, CDR2 YNNKEL (reference sequence). CDR3 nucleotides: TGTGCCAGCAGCCTAGTGGGGGCCCTCACCGGGGAGCTGTTTTTT. This translates into CASSLVGALTGELFF. The entire variable domain, with the rest obtained from reference TRBV3-1 and TRBJ2-2, is as follows: DTAVSQTPKYLVTQMGNDKSIKCEQNLGHDTMYWYKQDSKKFLKIMFSYNNKELIINETVPNRFSPKSPDKAHLNLHINSLELGDSAVYFCASSLVGALTGELFFGEGSRLTVL.

Ten or more counts support this clonotype. J is TRBJ2-7 and V is TRBV2, with D hard to call. V dropped 3 bases and J dropped 4 bases, with 7 bases sitting between them. The CDR3 covers 12 residues. Per germline, CDR1 SNHLY and CDR2 FYNNEI. CDR3 coding DNA: TGTGCCAGCAGTGAGGTGGGTTACGAGCAGTACTTC. Amino acids: CASSEVGYEQYF.

In its sample, this clonotype was seen many times. The chain combines TRBV4-1 with TRBJ2-3; 10 nucleotides line up with TRBD2. Per germline, CDR1 MGHRA and CDR2 YSYEKL. CDR3 size: 15 residues. Losses at the gene ends were 5 bases for V and 7 bases for J; bases not matched to a gene: 9. CDR3 sequence reads: CASSGGAGGRNTQYF. Here the CDR3 DNA reads TGCGCCAGCAGCGGTGGAGCGGGGGGGAGAAATACGCAGTATTTT.

Ten or more counts support this clonotype. The CDR3: CASSLGTGYQPQHF. The DNA for the CDR3 is TGTGCCAGCAGCCTCGGGACAGGCTATCAGCCCCAGCATTTT. V is TRBV3-1 and J is TRBJ1-5; TRBD1 aligns across 8 bases. The CDR3 totals 14 residues. J was trimmed by 5 bases and V by 4 bases; bases with no gene match: 4. Germline CDR1 reads LGHDT; CDR2 reads YNNKEL (reference sequence).

This clonotype showed up many times. This sequence joins TRBV12-3 or TRBV12-4 and TRBJ1-5; possibly TRBD1 for D (5 bases). Trimming took off 2 bases at V and 2 bases at J, with 19 bases between the two ends. CDR3 length equals 18 residues. The CDR3, as DNA: TGTGCCAGCAGTTTATGTCCGACAGTCGTCCTATGCAATCAGCCCCAGCATTTT. Residues: CASSLCPTVVLCNQPQHF.

This clonotype was detected many times. The CDR3 sequence: CASSLTSGRGGRTYNEQFF. The CDR3 nucleotides are TGTGCCAGCAGTTTAACTAGCGGGAGGGGTGGAAGGACCTACAATGAGCAGTTCTTC. The genes are TRBV25-1 and TRBJ2-1; TRBD2 agrees at 13 bases. The germline V gene encodes CDR1 MGHDK and CDR2 SYGVNS. This CDR3 is built from 19 residues. The J segment lost 2 bases and the V segment lost 5 bases, leaving 12 bases of the junction unmatched.

This clonotype was observed many times. This chain joins TRBV6-1 and TRBJ2-3; D unresolved. The CDR3 has 17 residues. Germline V gene data show CDR1 as MNHNS and CDR2 as SASEGT. The germline V and J ends were trimmed by 2 bases and 6 bases, with 21 bases remaining between them. The CDR3 bases are TGTGCCAGCAGTGAATTTTTTGGGTCGGACGTTTCGGATACGCAGTATTTT. Protein product: CASSEFFGSDVSDTQYF.

This clonotype has ten or more counts. The V and J genes are TRBV4-1 and TRBJ1-1; tentative D call: TRBD1 (5 bases). The CDR3 has 16 amino acids. The germline CDR1 and CDR2 sequences are MGHRA and YSYEKL. The V gene lost 2 bases and the J gene lost 0 bases, with 13 bases spanning the gap. CDR3 DNA: TGCGCCAGCAGCCAATTAGTAGGGACCGTGAACACTGAAGCTTTCTTT. Translated: CASSQLVGTVNTEAFF.

This clonotype has at least ten counts. V is TRBV7-9 and J is TRBJ1-4; 7 bases fit TRBD1. Losses at the gene ends were 4 bases for V and 7 bases for J; bases not matched to a gene: 6. The germline V gene encodes CDR1 SEHNR and CDR2 FQNEAQ (reference sequence). The CDR3 is made up of 14 amino acids. The CDR3 here is CASSSDREGEKLFF. The DNA for the CDR3 is TGTGCCAGCAGCTCCGACAGGGAGGGTGAAAAACTGTTTTTT.

Ten or more counts support this clonotype. The chain couples TRBV20-1 to TRBJ2-3; D is perhaps TRBD2 (5 bases). Germline assignment: CDR1 DFQATT and CDR2 SNEGSKA (reference sequence). The V end was cut by 3 bases, the J end by 1 base, with 11 bases between. This CDR3 spans 14 amino acids. The CDR3 DNA is TGCAGTGCTAGTCTGGACTCAGGCACAGATACGCAGTATTTT. It is translated as CSASLDSGTDTQYF.

This clonotype was recorded at least ten times. This sequence joins TRBV20-1 and TRBJ2-1, with D possibly being TRBD2 (5 bases). V was clipped by 7 bases and J by 7 bases, with 20 bases between them. CDR1 is DFQATT, CDR2 SNEGSKA, per germline (reference sequence). The CDR3 has 14 residues. CDR3 nucleotides: TGCAGTGTTCCCGTAGCGCGTCTCTGGAATGAGCAGTTCTTC. This translates into CSVPVARLWNEQFF.

This clonotype came up many times. The chain combines TRBV5-1 with TRBJ2-7, with 9 nucleotides matching TRBD2. The CDR3 is 14 amino acids. Trimming at V came to 2 bases and at J to 6 bases, leaving 6 bases not matched to a gene. Per the germline V gene, CDR1 is SGHRS and CDR2 is YFSETQ. CDR3 protein: CASSLIAGVGEQYF. The CDR3 region has the DNA TGCGCCAGCAGCTTAATAGCGGGAGTAGGCGAGCAGTACTTC.

Remarks on this clonotype: Sequence at one end of the junction differs from germline and may be a read error. The genes are TRBV14 and TRBJ1-2; the D is unclear. The CDR3 consists of 13 residues. Germline V gives CDR1 SGHDN, CDR2 FVKESK. CDR3 region: CASSLWTSYGDTF. The CDR3 DNA sequence: TGTGCCAGCAGCCTTTGGACCAGCTATGGCGACACCTTC.

This clonotype was picked up many times. The V and J genes are TRBV12-3 or TRBV12-4 and TRBJ1-2; no definite D call. V gave up 6 bases and J gave up 4 bases, with 6 bases separating them. The length of the CDR3 is 11 residues. The CDR3 bases are TGTGCCAGCAGGCTCGGCTATGGCTACACCTTC. This gives the protein CASRLGYGYTF.

The chain joins TRBV7-9 to TRBJ2-2, with 11 nucleotides matching TRBD1. V dropped 4 bases and J dropped 6; count of bases not matched to a gene: 1. Germline V gene data show CDR1 as SEHNR and CDR2 as FQNEAQ (reference sequence). The CDR3 is 14 residues long. In nucleotides, the CDR3 is TGTGCCAGCAGCTCGGGACAGGGGGCCGGGGAGCTGTTTTTT. Translated: CASSSGQGAGELFF.

This clonotype was recorded at least ten times. The V gene is TRBV12-3 or TRBV12-4, the J gene TRBJ1-5; D unclear. Trimming took 6 bases from V and 0 from J, leaving 12 bases between them. The CDR3 extends over 15 amino acids. As DNA, the CDR3 is TGTGCCAGCAGCTCAGGTGAGCTTAGCAATCAGCCCCAGCATTTT. Translation gives CASSSGELSNQPQHF.

In its sample, this clonotype was seen many times. The rearrangement links TRBV9 to TRBJ2-3, with 7 bases identical to TRBD2. J lost 1 base, V lost 4 bases, and 6 bases had no gene match. This CDR3 comprises 15 residues. In germline, CDR1 is SGDLS, CDR2 YYNGEE. The CDR3 bases are TGTGCCAGCAGCCCCTGGGGGGGGGGCACAGATACGCAGTATTTT. Translated, it gives CASSPWGGGTDTQYF.

This clonotype appeared many times. The chain is built from TRBV6-5 and TRBJ1-5; D might be TRBD1 (6 bases). CDR3 length: 15 amino acids. Germline V gene data show CDR1 as MNHEY and CDR2 as SVGAGI. V was shortened by 7 bases and J by 3 bases, with 16 bases between the two germline ends. The CDR3 spells CASTEQGLNNQPQHF. CDR3 DNA sequence: TGTGCCAGCACCGAACAGGGCTTAAACAATCAGCCCCAGCATTTT.

The chain links TRBV11-1 to TRBJ1-2; TRBD1 is a possible D gene (6 bases). V gave up 5 bases and J gave up 5 bases, with 27 bases separating them. Germline V CDR1 and CDR2: SGHAT, FQDESV (reference sequence). The CDR3 spans 18 residues. The CDR3 loop reads CASSQAFGTQGFRYGYTF. The CDR3 DNA sequence: TGTGCCAGCAGCCAGGCTTTTGGGACTCAGGGGTTCCGGTATGGCTACACCTTC.

This clonotype occurred many times. The chain couples TRBV20-1 to TRBJ2-7; D is possibly TRBD1 or TRBD2 (6 bases each). CDR1 is DFQATT, CDR2 SNEGSKA, per germline (reference sequence). The CDR3 is 14 residues long. CDR3 in amino acids: CRADGGGTVYEQYF. The CDR3 bases are TGCAGGGCTGATGGGGGCGGGACGGTATACGAGCAGTACTTC.

There are many counts of this clonotype. The rearrangement joins TRBV20-1 to TRBJ2-1; 9 bases align to TRBD2. The junction had 13 bases not matched to a gene; V was cut back by 6 bases and J by 1 base. The length of the CDR3 is 17 residues. Germline V gene lookup returns CDR1 DFQATT and CDR2 SNEGSKA (reference sequence). CDR3: CSARYTSGQGSYNEQFF. The CDR3 region has the DNA TGCAGTGCCCGCTACACTAGCGGGCAGGGGTCCTACAATGAGCAGTTCTTC.

This clonotype was found many times. This rearrangement joins TRBV7-2 to TRBJ2-3; TRBD2 might be the D (6 bases). From germline, CDR1 is SGHTA and CDR2 FQGNSA. Trimming removed 5 bases at V and 0 bases at J, with 15 bases between. The length of the CDR3 is 16 residues. The CDR3 region has the DNA TGTGCCAGCAGCCCAGTTAGCGGTTCTAGCACAGATACGCAGTATTTT. Translating it yields CASSPVSGSSTDTQYF.

The sample holds many counts of this clonotype. V usage is TRBV28 and J usage is TRBJ2-7; 8 bases line up with TRBD2. CDR1 and CDR2 from the germline V gene are MDHEN and SYDVKM. The CDR3 consists of 13 residues. The V and J ends lost 6 bases and 3 bases, in that order; junction bases with no gene match: 4. CDR3 bases: TGTGCCAGCAGGGCGGGAGGATTCTACGAGCAGTACTTC. Protein sequence: CASRAGGFYEQYF.

This clonotype was recorded many times. The V and J genes are TRBV25-1 and TRBJ2-1, with unresolved D. The CDR3 consists of 12 residues. Germline-derived CDR1 and CDR2 are MGHDK and SYGVNS. Trimming took off 6 bases at V and 9 bases at J, with 12 bases between the two ends. As DNA, the CDR3 is TGTGCCAGCAGGAATGCCGTTCCTGAGCAGTTCTTC. Protein sequence: CASRNAVPEQFF.

This clonotype was observed many times. The rearrangement joins TRBV10-3 to TRBJ2-4; 7 nucleotides match TRBD2. The junction had 5 bases not matched to a gene; V was cut back by 3 bases and J by 3 bases. Germline assignment: CDR1 ENHRY and CDR2 SYGVKD. The CDR3 is 15 amino acids. In DNA, the CDR3 is TGTGCCATCAGTGAAGGACTAGATGACAAAAACATTCAGTACTTC. This codes for CAISEGLDDKNIQYF.

There are many counts of this clonotype. CDR3 nucleotides: TGTGCCAGCAGCGCCCTACAGGGGTTCTATGGCTACACCTTC. Translated, it gives CASSALQGFYGYTF. The chain joins TRBV7-9 to TRBJ1-2, with 7 bases matching TRBD1. The J segment lost 4 bases and the V segment lost 5 bases, leaving 7 bases of the junction unmatched. Per the germline V gene, CDR1 is SEHNR and CDR2 is FQNEAQ (reference sequence). The CDR3 spans 14 residues.

This clonotype was picked up many times. J is TRBJ2-1 and V is TRBV6-1, with 14 bases identical to TRBD2. The ends lost 7 bases at V and 7 bases at J; junction bases unmatched: 6. The CDR3 covers 15 residues. Germline V gene data show CDR1 as MNHNS and CDR2 as SASEGT. This chain's CDR3 is CASNPGTSGRNEQFF. CDR3 in DNA: TGTGCCAGCAACCCCGGGACTAGCGGGAGAAATGAGCAGTTCTTC.